The 23 T cell receptor beta chains below were found in one sample sequenced in a study of shared clonotypes between healthy human individuals. Terminally differentiated effector memory CD45RA+ cells were excluded from the naive CD8 cells, which were CD45RO-negative and positively selected for CCR7. The repertoire was sequenced with immunoSEQ multiplex PCR; TCRdb's copy has only in-frame clones and lacks some. The data contain 550,000 to 750,000 clones, 95% to 96% of them singletons. The specimen sequenced was naive CD8+ T cells sorted from blood. The source of these receptors is a woman aged 25 to 39 in good health.

The chain employs TRBV18 and TRBJ2-1; 7 nucleotides line up with TRBD1. CDR1 is KGHSH and CDR2 is LQKENI in the germline V gene. With 3 bases clipped from V and 6 bases from J, the junction kept 8 bases outside the gene matches. The CDR3 loop spans 15 amino acids. This CDR3 reads CASSPRQGKSNEQFF. As DNA, the CDR3 is TGTGCCAGCTCACCCCGACAGGGTAAGAGCAATGAGCAGTTCTTC. The whole variable domain, remainder taken from reference TRBV18 and TRBJ2-1, is NAGVMQNPRHLVRRRGQEARLRCSPMKGHSHVYWYRQLPEEGLKFMVYLQKENIIDESGMPKERFSAEFPKEGPSILRIQQVVRGDSAAYFCASSPRQGKSNEQFFGPGTRLTVL.

The J gene is TRBJ2-3, the V gene TRBV27; D gene ambiguous. Germline loops: CDR1 MNHEY, CDR2 SMNVEV (reference sequence). The CDR3 has 14 amino acids. Between the trimmed V and J ends, which lost 5 bases and 0 bases, there was a span of 9 bases. Here the CDR3 reads CASSAAGSTDTQYF. The CDR3 DNA sequence: TGTGCCAGCAGTGCGGCTGGCAGCACAGATACGCAGTATTTT.

This clone was observed a single time. The CDR3 nucleotides are TGTGCCAGCAGTTTTAGATTCGATGAGCAGTTCTTC. Protein product: CASSFRFDEQFF. The chain employs TRBV27 and TRBJ2-1; D uncertain. V was pared by 3 bases and J by 8 bases, with 8 bases between. Germline assignment: CDR1 MNHEY and CDR2 SMNVEV (reference sequence). This CDR3 contains 12 residues.

V is TRBV25-1 and J is TRBJ1-6; D is ambiguous. CDR3 size: 12 residues. In germline, CDR1 is MGHDK, CDR2 SYGVNS. Trimming stripped 11 bases from V and 6 bases from J, with 11 bases between. The CDR3 sequence: CACGPGNSPLHF. The CDR3 DNA reads as TGTGCCTGCGGCCCGGGTAATTCACCCCTCCACTTT. The entire variable domain, with the rest obtained from reference TRBV25-1 and TRBJ1-6, is as follows: EADIYQTPRYLVIGTGKKITLECSQTMGHDKMYWYQQDPGMELHLIHYSYGVNSTEKGDLSSESTVSRIRTEHFPLTLESARPSHTSQYLCACGPGNSPLHFGNGTRLTVT.

The chain joins TRBV7-2 to TRBJ1-4; D remains unclear. Per germline, CDR1 SGHTA and CDR2 FQGNSA. The CDR3 runs 16 residues. The ends were cut back, 2 bases at V and 8 bases at J, with 18 bases in the middle. The CDR3 loop reads CASSLSPLDPGEKLFF. The CDR3 DNA reads TGTGCCAGCAGCTTATCACCCCTGGACCCTGGAGAAAAACTGTTTTTT.

The chain links TRBV7-6 to TRBJ2-7, with TRBD1 as a possible D gene (7 bases). This CDR3 has 14 amino acids. The germline CDR1 and CDR2 sequences are SGHVS and FNYEAQ. V lost 5 bases and J lost 4, with 15 bases in between. The CDR3 region is CASSPTGRIYEQYF. The CDR3 DNA sequence: TGTGCCAGCAGCCCGACAGGGAGGATTTACGAGCAGTACTTC.

This clone was recorded once. This CDR3 is also generated by other DNA sequences in the sample. V gene TRBV6-1 combines with J gene TRBJ2-7; 9 nucleotides match TRBD1. The CDR3 consists of 14 residues. Germline CDR1 is MNHNS and CDR2 is SASEGT. The V and J ends lost 1 base and 2 bases, in that order; junction bases with no gene match: 0. CDR3 DNA: TGTGCCAGCAGTGAAGGACAGGGGGCCTACGAGCAGTACTTC. Translation gives CASSEGQGAYEQYF.

CDR3: CASRPGLAGETGELFF. DNA of the CDR3: TGTGCCAGCAGACCGGGACTAGCGGGAGAAACCGGGGAGCTGTTTTTT. The chain employs TRBV2 and TRBJ2-2, with 14 bases fitting TRBD2. The CDR3 is made up of 16 amino acids. The germline V gene has CDR1 SNHLY and CDR2 FYNNEI. V trimming: 6 bases; J trimming: 5 bases; junction bases outside the gene matches: 5.

This clone has a single count. CDR3 bases: TGTGCCAGCAGCTTCTTCCCTTTGGAGGAAAAACTGTTTTTT. Translation gives CASSFFPLEEKLFF. The V and J genes are TRBV7-9 and TRBJ1-4; the D is unclear. The V end was cut by 3 bases, the J end by 8 bases, with 13 bases between. Germline lookup yields CDR1 SEHNR and CDR2 FQNEAQ (reference sequence). The CDR3 is 14 amino acids.

The chain carries TRBV15 and TRBJ2-1; 7 bases match TRBD2. Germline lookup yields CDR1 LNHNV and CDR2 YYDKDF (reference sequence). Trimming cost V 1 base and J 6 bases; bases outside gene matches: 9. The CDR3 is 16 amino acids. The CDR3 DNA is TGTGCCACCAGCAGAGGGGCGGGACGGGAGGTCAATGAGCAGTTCTTC. Its translation is CATSRGAGREVNEQFF.

Note on this clone: This specimen includes other DNA sequences encoding the same CDR3. The genes are TRBV28 and TRBJ1-2, with TRBD1 matching 7 bases. The CDR3 totals 13 residues. V was pared by 3 bases and J by 4 bases, with 2 bases of the junction left unmatched. Germline loops: CDR1 MDHEN, CDR2 SYDVKM. The CDR3: CASSLGQSYGYTF. In nucleotides, the CDR3 is TGTGCCAGCAGTTTGGGACAGAGCTATGGCTACACCTTC.

The rearrangement uses TRBV27 and TRBJ1-5, with TRBD1 matching over 8 bases. V lost 3 bases to trimming and J lost 4 bases; unmatched junction nucleotides: 2. Germline V lookup: CDR1 MNHEY, CDR2 SMNVEV (reference sequence). CDR3 length equals 14 residues. The CDR3 sequence: CASSLDRANQPQHF. The CDR3 bases are TGTGCCAGCAGTTTGGACAGGGCGAATCAGCCCCAGCATTTT.

V and J are TRBV7-2 and TRBJ2-1, with D tentatively TRBD2 (6 bases). V shed 4 bases and J shed 7 bases, with 14 bases lying between them. Germline loops: CDR1 SGHTA, CDR2 FQGNSA. This CDR3 comprises 14 residues. DNA for the CDR3: TGTGCCAGCAGCTCTCATGTGCGGGATAATGAGCAGTTCTTC. Translating it yields CASSSHVRDNEQFF.

As regards this clone: One end of the junction does not line up with germline, which may come from a read error. Other DNA sequences in the sample encode the same CDR3. The V gene is TRBV5-4, the J gene TRBJ2-7; no firm D call. The CDR3 is 11 residues long. Germline loops: CDR1 SGHNT, CDR2 YYREEE (reference sequence). Written as DNA, the CDR3 is TGTGCCAGCAGCTTGTCCTCCGAGCAGTACTTC. Protein sequence: CASSLSSEQYF.

The chain combines TRBV5-4 with TRBJ1-4, with D perhaps TRBD1 (6 bases). Germline CDR1 reads SGHNT; CDR2 reads YYREEE (reference sequence). V was shortened by 8 bases and J by 5 bases, with 19 bases between the two germline ends. CDR3 length equals 15 residues. The CDR3 sequence is CARPNRTDLNEKLFF. The CDR3 region has the DNA TGTGCCAGGCCGAACCGGACAGACTTAAATGAAAAACTGTTTTTT.

The chain is built from TRBV6-5 and TRBJ2-7; TRBD2 agrees at 7 bases. Germline V gives CDR1 MNHEY, CDR2 SVGAGI. This CDR3 spans 14 amino acids. V lost 2 bases, J lost 2 bases, and 3 bases stayed unmatched. CDR3 nucleotide sequence: TGTGCCAGCAGTTACGAGGCGGGGGCCTACGAGCAGTACTTC. It specifies CASSYEAGAYEQYF.

The chain uses TRBV27 and TRBJ2-1, with TRBD2 matching over 9 bases. V lost 6 bases and J lost 4; bases outside the gene matches: 13. Per the germline V gene, CDR1 is MNHEY and CDR2 is SMNVEV (reference sequence). The CDR3 has 17 residues. The CDR3 coding sequence is TGTGCCAGCAGCGTCCTTCCCCAGCGGGAGGAATACAATGAGCAGTTCTTC. Residues: CASSVLPQREEYNEQFF.

The chain has TRBV7-9 and TRBJ1-2; D possibly corresponds to TRBD1 (6 bases). The CDR3 is 14 residues long. V was trimmed by 0 bases and J by 8 bases, leaving 13 bases between them. The germline CDR1 and CDR2 sequences are SEHNR and FQNEAQ (reference sequence). The CDR3 DNA reads as TGTGCCAGCAGCTTAGCAGGGGGAGCGCGGGGCTACACCTTC. The encoded protein is CASSLAGGARGYTF.

Comments on this clone: Distinct nucleotide sequences in the sample also encode this CDR3. This chain uses TRBV4-1 with TRBJ2-1, with 12 bases aligning to TRBD2. J was trimmed by 7 bases and V by 1 base; bases with no gene match: 2. The length of the CDR3 is 15 residues. Germline assignment: CDR1 MGHRA and CDR2 YSYEKL. The CDR3, as DNA: TGCGCCAGCAGCCAAGTGGGGACTAGCGGGAATGAGCAGTTCTTC. Encoded protein: CASSQVGTSGNEQFF.

This clone was seen just once. This chain joins TRBV2 and TRBJ2-1; 14 nucleotides agree with TRBD2. This CDR3 contains 13 residues. With V trimmed by 8 bases and J by 8 bases, 2 bases remained unmatched. Germline lookup yields CDR1 SNHLY and CDR2 FYNNEI. The CDR3 DNA reads as TGTGCCAGCGGGGGACTAGCGGGAGATGAGCAGTTCTTC. It is translated as CASGGLAGDEQFF.

This chain connects TRBV5-4 to TRBJ2-2, with unresolved D. Trimming cost V 2 bases and J 2 bases, with 7 bases left between them. Germline loops: CDR1 SGHNT, CDR2 YYREEE (reference sequence). This CDR3 has 14 amino acids. CDR3 DNA sequence: TGTGCCAGCAGCTTCGATATAAACACCGGGGAGCTGTTTTTT. This translates into CASSFDINTGELFF.

The chain couples TRBV5-1 to TRBJ2-6; TRBD1 might be the D (7 bases). Germline values: CDR1 SGHRS, CDR2 YFSETQ. The CDR3 consists of 19 residues. Between the trimmed V and J ends, which lost 3 bases and 1 base, there was a span of 20 bases. CDR3 DNA: TGCGCCAGCAGCTCGGGACTGACAGGGAGCTATTCTGGGGCCAACGTCCTGACTTTC. Translating it yields CASSSGLTGSYSGANVLTF.

The rearrangement uses TRBV19 and TRBJ1-1; maybe TRBD1 (6 bases). The germline CDR1 and CDR2 sequences are LNHDA and SQIVND (reference sequence). V was cut by 3 bases and J by 0 bases, with 11 bases left in between. CDR3 length: 15 residues. CDR3 DNA: TGTGCCAGTAGTATGGCAGGGGACTTGAACACTGAAGCTTTCTTT. Translated: CASSMAGDLNTEAFF.